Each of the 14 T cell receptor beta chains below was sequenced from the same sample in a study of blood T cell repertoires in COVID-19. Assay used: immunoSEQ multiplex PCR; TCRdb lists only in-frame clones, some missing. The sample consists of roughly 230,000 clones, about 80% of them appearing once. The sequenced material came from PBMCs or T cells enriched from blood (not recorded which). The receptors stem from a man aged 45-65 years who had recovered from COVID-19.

Here the CDR3 reads CASSLAGPDRYGYTF. The CDR3 DNA reads as TGTGCCAGCAGCTTGGCAGGGCCGGACCGTTATGGCTACACCTTC. V and J are TRBV5-4 and TRBJ1-2, with D possibly being TRBD1 (5 bases). Germline CDR1 is SGHNT and CDR2 is YYREEE (reference sequence). V was clipped by 0 bases and J by 5 bases, with 14 bases between them. The CDR3 totals 15 residues.

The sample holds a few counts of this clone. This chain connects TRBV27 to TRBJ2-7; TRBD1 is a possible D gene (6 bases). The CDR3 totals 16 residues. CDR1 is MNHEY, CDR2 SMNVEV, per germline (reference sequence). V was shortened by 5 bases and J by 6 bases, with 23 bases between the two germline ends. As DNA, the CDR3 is TGTGCCAGCAGTCCTCGAACAGGACAGAGCGTTGGCGAGCAGTACTTC. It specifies CASSPRTGQSVGEQYF.

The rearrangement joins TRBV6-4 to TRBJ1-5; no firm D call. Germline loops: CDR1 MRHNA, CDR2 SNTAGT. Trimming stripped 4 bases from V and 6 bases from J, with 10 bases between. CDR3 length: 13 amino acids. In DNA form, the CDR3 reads TGTGCCAGCAGTGCGGAGGAGGCTCAGCCCCAGCATTTT. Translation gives CASSAEEAQPQHF.

CDR3 residues: CASSLGQGFSGANVLTF. Written as DNA, the CDR3 is TGTGCCAGCAGCTTGGGACAGGGGTTCTCTGGGGCCAACGTCCTGACTTTC. V is TRBV7-2 and J is TRBJ2-6, with 10 bases aligning to TRBD1. With 3 bases clipped from V and 0 bases from J, the junction kept 2 bases outside the gene matches. Per germline, CDR1 SGHTA and CDR2 FQGNSA. The CDR3 runs to 17 residues.

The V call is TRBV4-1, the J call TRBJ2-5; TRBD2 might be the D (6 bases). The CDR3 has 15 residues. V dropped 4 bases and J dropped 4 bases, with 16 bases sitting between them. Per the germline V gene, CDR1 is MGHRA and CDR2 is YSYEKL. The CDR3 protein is CASSPLGLLSETQYF. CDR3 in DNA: TGCGCCAGCAGCCCCTTAGGACTACTCTCAGAGACCCAGTACTTC.

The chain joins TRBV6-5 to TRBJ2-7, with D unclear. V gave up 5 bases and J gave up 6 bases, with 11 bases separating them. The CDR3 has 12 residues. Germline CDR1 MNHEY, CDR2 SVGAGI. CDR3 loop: CASSPLRGEQYF. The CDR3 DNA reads TGTGCCAGCAGTCCCCTGAGAGGCGAGCAGTACTTC.

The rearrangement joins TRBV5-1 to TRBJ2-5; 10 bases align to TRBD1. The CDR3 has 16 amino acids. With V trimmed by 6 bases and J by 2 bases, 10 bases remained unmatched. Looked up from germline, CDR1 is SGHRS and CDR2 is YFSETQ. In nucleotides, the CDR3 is TGCGCCAGCAAGTTAAGAGCGGGACAGGGGCAAGAGACCCAGTACTTC. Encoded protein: CASKLRAGQGQETQYF.

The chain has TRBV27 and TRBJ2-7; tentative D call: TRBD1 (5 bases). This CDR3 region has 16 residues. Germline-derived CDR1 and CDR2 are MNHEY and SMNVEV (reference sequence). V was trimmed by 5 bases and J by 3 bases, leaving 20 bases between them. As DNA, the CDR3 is TGTGCCAGCAGTCCAAAAGGGGATGGGCCGTTCTACGAGCAGTACTTC. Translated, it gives CASSPKGDGPFYEQYF.

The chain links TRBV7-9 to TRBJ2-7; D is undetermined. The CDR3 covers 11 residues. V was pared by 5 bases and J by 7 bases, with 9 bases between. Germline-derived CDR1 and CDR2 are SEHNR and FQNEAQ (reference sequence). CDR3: CASSPGWEQYF. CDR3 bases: TGTGCCAGCAGCCCAGGTTGGGAGCAGTACTTC.

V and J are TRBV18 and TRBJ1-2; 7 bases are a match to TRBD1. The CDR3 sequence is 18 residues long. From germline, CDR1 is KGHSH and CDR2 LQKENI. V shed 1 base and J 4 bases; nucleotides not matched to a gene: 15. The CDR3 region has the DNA TGTGCCAGCTCACCACTCCGGGACAGAATTGGTCTTAGCTATGGCTACACCTTC. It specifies CASSPLRDRIGLSYGYTF.

CDR3 residues: CASSVLAGVGEQYF. CDR3 nucleotides: TGTGCCAGCAGCGTTCTAGCGGGAGTAGGTGAGCAGTACTTC. J is TRBJ2-7 and V is TRBV9; 10 nucleotides agree with TRBD2. The CDR3 is 14 amino acids. With 2 bases clipped from V and 7 bases from J, the junction kept 6 bases outside the gene matches. CDR1 and CDR2 from the germline V gene are SGDLS and YYNGEE.

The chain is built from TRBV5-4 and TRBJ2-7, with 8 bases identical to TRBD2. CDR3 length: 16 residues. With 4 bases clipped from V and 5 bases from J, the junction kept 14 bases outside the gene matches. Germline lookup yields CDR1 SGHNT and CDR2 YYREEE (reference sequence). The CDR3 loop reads CASSPPGGVSSHEQYF. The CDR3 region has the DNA TGTGCCAGCAGCCCGCCCGGGGGGGTTTCATCCCACGAGCAGTACTTC.

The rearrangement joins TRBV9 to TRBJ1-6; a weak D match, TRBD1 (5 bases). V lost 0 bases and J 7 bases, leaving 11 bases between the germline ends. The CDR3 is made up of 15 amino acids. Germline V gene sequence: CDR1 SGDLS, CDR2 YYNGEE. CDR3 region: CASSVAQGGNSPLHF. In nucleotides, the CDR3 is TGTGCCAGCAGCGTAGCTCAGGGAGGGAATTCACCCCTCCACTTT. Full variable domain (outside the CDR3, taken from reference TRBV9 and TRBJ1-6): DSGVTQTPKHLITATGQRVTLRCSPRSGDLSVYWYQQSLDQGLQFLIQYYNGEERAKGNILERFSAQQFPDLHSELNLSSLELGDSALYFCASSVAQGGNSPLHFGNGTRLTVT.

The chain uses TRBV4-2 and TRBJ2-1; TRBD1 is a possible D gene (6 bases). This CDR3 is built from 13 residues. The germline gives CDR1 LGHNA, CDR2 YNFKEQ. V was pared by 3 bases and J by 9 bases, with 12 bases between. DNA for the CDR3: TGTGCCAGCAGCCAGGTAACAGGGATTGAGCAGTTCTTC. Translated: CASSQVTGIEQFF.